The next 18 T cell receptor beta chains were all read from a single sample in a study of tumor and adjacent non-tumor tissue in lung cancer. RNA was extracted from bulk tissue without any cell sorting. This non-tumor lung sample came from over 3 cm beyond the tumor edge. Three rounds of nested PCR, following a modified ARM-PCR protocol, produced the TCRbeta library. TCRdb re-derived calls from the multiplex PCR reads in MiXCR, one entry per CDR3 protein. The table lists roughly 49,000 distinct CDR3 sequences, 74% of them singletons, with 20% to 25% in the top ten. Specimen: distant non-tumor lung tissue. The receptors come from a woman aged 55-69 years with non-small cell lung cancer.

The V and J genes are TRBV4-3 and TRBJ2-3; D possibly corresponds to TRBD1 (5 bases). Trimming removed 0 bases from V and 2 bases from J, with 15 bases in between. The V gene's germline CDR1 is LGHNA and CDR2 YSLEER. CDR3 size: 17 residues. The CDR3 DNA follows: TGCGCCAGCAGCCAAGAAGGTCGGAAGGGGCTCACAGATACGCAGTATTTT. This sequence encodes CASSQEGRKGLTDTQYF.

Concerning this clonotype itself: This CDR3 is missing its conserved last phenylalanine or tryptophan, likely due to a read error. V is TRBV11-3 and J is TRBJ2-3; no definite D call. CDR1 and CDR2 from the germline V gene are SGHNT and YENEEA. This CDR3 is built from 16 residues. Deletions cut 5 bases from V and 1 base from J, with 16 bases between. CDR3 sequence reads: CASSPYKDQCTDTQYY. The DNA for the CDR3 is TGTGCCAGCAGCCCCTACAAAGACCAATGCACAGATACGCAGTATTAT.

With regard to this clonotype: Germline is not matched at one junction end, which may reflect a read error. The chain couples TRBV4-3 to TRBJ2-2; TRBD2 is a possible D gene (6 bases). The CDR3 runs 17 residues. Germline CDR1 reads LGHNA; CDR2 reads YSLEER. CDR3 coding DNA: TGCGCCAGCAGTCAAGGGATAGGAGGGTTGAACACCGGGGAGCTGTTTTTT. Its translation: CASSQGIGGLNTGELFF.

This clonotype was seen a few times. This chain links TRBV6-5 with TRBJ2-7, with unresolved D. CDR1 is MNHEY, CDR2 SVGAGI, per germline. V lost 1 base and J 10 bases, leaving 8 bases between the germline ends. The CDR3 runs 11 residues. CDR3 sequence reads: CASSYFCDQYF. The CDR3 DNA reads TGTGCCAGCAGTTACTTCTGCGACCAGTACTTC.

This clonotype showed up just once. One end of the junction fails to match germline, which may point to a read error. The chain employs TRBV4-2 and TRBJ2-7; D uncertain. CDR3 length: 13 residues. The germline gives CDR1 LGHNA, CDR2 YNFKEQ. CDR3 region: CACSQARNYEQYF. The CDR3 region has the DNA TGTGCCTGCAGCCAAGCTCGGAATTACGAGCAGTACTTC.

Worth noting for this clonotype: At one boundary the junction diverges from the germline segment, which might be a read error. The V and J genes are TRBV6-5 and TRBJ1-2, with D possibly TRBD1 on 6 matching bases. The CDR3 sequence is 13 residues long. Germline values: CDR1 MNHEY, CDR2 SVGAGI. The CDR3 loop is CASSSVQGHGHSF. Here the CDR3 DNA reads TGTGCCAGCAGTTCCGTACAGGGTCATGGCCACAGCTTC.

This clonotype was detected a few times. A single base separates this from a much larger clone, so it may be a read error. The chain links TRBV20-1 to TRBJ2-7; D gene unclear. The CDR3 sequence is 13 residues long. V shed 7 bases and J shed 0 bases, with 13 bases lying between them. Germline V lookup: CDR1 DFQATT, CDR2 SNEGSKA (reference sequence). The CDR3 nucleotides read TGCAGTGTGGACGGGCCGAGCTCCTACGAGCAGTACTTC. It yields the protein CSVDGPSSYEQYF.

On this clonotype itself: This likely comes from a read error, as the CDR3 has no conserved phenylalanine or tryptophan at its end. No DNA is shown, since the ends of the CDR3 on it are uncertain; the CDR3 is the one TCRdb lists. V is TRBV4-2 and J is TRBJ2-2; no DNA check was done on the table's D call, TRBD2. CDR1 and CDR2 (germline): LGHNA, YNFKEQ. The length of the CDR3 is 16 amino acids, counting both ends. The CDR3 here is CVSSQGAGGNTGEPFS.

Of note for this clonotype: The junction differs from germline at one of its ends, possibly a read error. The J gene is TRBJ2-3, the V gene TRBV28, with D hard to call. The CDR3 has 11 amino acids. Germline V gene lookup returns CDR1 MDHEN and CDR2 SYDVKM. CDR3 sequence reads: CTSSFADTQYF. In DNA, the CDR3 is TGTACCAGCAGTTTTGCAGATACGCAGTATTTT.

On this clonotype itself: Mismatch with germline at one junction end may stem from a read error. The rearrangement links TRBV4-3 to TRBJ2-1; 14 nucleotides line up with TRBD2. The CDR3 loop spans 19 amino acids. Germline V gene sequence: CDR1 LGHNA, CDR2 YSLEER. DNA of the CDR3: TGCGGCAGCGGCCAGTATGGGACTAGCGGGGGTATAGCCTACAATGAGCAGTTCTTC. Encoded protein: CGSGQYGTSGGIAYNEQFF.

This clonotype was observed at least ten times. V is TRBV28 and J is TRBJ2-2; D is undetermined. Germline CDR1 is MDHEN and CDR2 is SYDVKM. V shed 6 bases and J shed 8 bases, with 13 bases lying between them. The CDR3 runs to 13 residues. The CDR3 spells CASRPRLEGELFF. The CDR3 coding sequence is TGTGCCAGCAGGCCCCGGCTTGAGGGGGAGCTGTTTTTT.

A note on this clonotype: The junction departs from the called germline gene at one end, perhaps through a read error. The chain links TRBV6-5 to TRBJ2-6, with TRBD2 as a possible D gene (7 bases). This CDR3 has 16 amino acids. CDR1 and CDR2 from the germline V gene are MNHEY and SVGAGI. The CDR3 DNA is TGTGCCAGCAGTCGTCATGGAGGAGGGGGGGCCAACGTCCAGACTTTC. Translated, it gives CASSRHGGGGANVQTF.

The chain recombines TRBV5-4 with TRBJ2-2, with D possibly being TRBD2 (5 bases). With 3 bases removed from V and 5 bases from J, the gap between germline ends came to 17 bases. This CDR3 has 16 residues. Germline lookup yields CDR1 SGHNT and CDR2 YYREEE (reference sequence). CDR3: CASSSGGRRNTGELFF. In DNA form, the CDR3 reads TGTGCCAGCAGCTCCGGCGGGCGGCGGAATACCGGGGAGCTGTTTTTT.

The CDR3 region is CASSLGDSCEQYF. The CDR3 DNA reads as TGTGCCAGCAGCTTAGGGGACAGCTGCGAGCAGTACTTC. The genes are TRBV11-2 and TRBJ2-7, with 7 bases fitting TRBD1. The CDR3 covers 13 residues. Looked up from germline, CDR1 is SGHAT and CDR2 is FQNNGV. V lost 1 base to trimming and J lost 6 bases; unmatched junction nucleotides: 3.

This clonotype counts as medium-sized (0.01 to 0.1%). The V call is TRBV7-9, the J call TRBJ1-1; D unresolved. Trimming shortened V by 2 bases and J by 7 bases, and 5 bases separated the two germline ends. The CDR3 is made up of 11 amino acids. Looked up from germline, CDR1 is SEHNR and CDR2 is FQNEAQ (reference sequence). This CDR3 is CASSLRGEAFF. The CDR3 DNA reads as TGTGCCAGCAGCTTACGAGGTGAAGCTTTCTTT.

A note on this clonotype: A junction end diverges from the germline sequence, so it may reflect a read error. The V and J genes are TRBV20-1 and TRBJ2-4, with D possibly being TRBD1 (6 bases). The germline gives CDR1 DFQATT, CDR2 SNEGSKA (reference sequence). The CDR3 consists of 15 residues. The CDR3 reads CSSPRGTPSNNIQYF. CDR3 coding DNA: TGCAGTTCCCCAAGGGGGACCCCCTCCAATAACATTCAGTACTTC.

The rearrangement joins TRBV4-2 to TRBJ1-4; 12 bases fit TRBD1. The V gene end was trimmed by 6 bases and the J gene end by 8 bases; junction bases not matched to a gene: 7. The CDR3 totals 15 residues. Germline values: CDR1 LGHNA, CDR2 YNFKEQ. CDR3: CASRRGTGGMEKLFF. DNA of the CDR3: TGTGCCAGCAGACGAGGGACAGGGGGCATGGAAAAACTGTTTTTT.

V usage is TRBV5-1 and J usage is TRBJ2-2; 9 bases agree with TRBD1. Unmatched junction bases numbered 10, after V lost 4 bases and J lost 9 bases. Germline values: CDR1 SGHRS, CDR2 YFSETQ. The CDR3 contains 15 residues. This CDR3 reads CASSLWTGTGRELFF. CDR3 bases: TGCGCCAGCAGCCTGTGGACAGGGACAGGGAGGGAGCTGTTTTTT.